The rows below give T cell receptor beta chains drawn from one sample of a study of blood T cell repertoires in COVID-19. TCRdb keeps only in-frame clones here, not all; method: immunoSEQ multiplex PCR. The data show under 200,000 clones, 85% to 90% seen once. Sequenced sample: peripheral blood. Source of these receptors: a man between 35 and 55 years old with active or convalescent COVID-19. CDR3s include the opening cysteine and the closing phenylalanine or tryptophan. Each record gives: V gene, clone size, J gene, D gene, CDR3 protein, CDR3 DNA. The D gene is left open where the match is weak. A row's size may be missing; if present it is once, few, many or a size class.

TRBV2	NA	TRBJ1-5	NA	CASSEALTVNQPQHF	TGTGCCAGCAGTGAAGCGCTTACGGTAAATCAGCCCCAGCATTTT
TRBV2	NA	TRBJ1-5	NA	CASSEAVGQGFRWGSNQPQHF	TGTGCCAGCAGTGAAGCCGTTGGGCAGGGGTTTAGATGGGGTAGCAATCAGCCCCAGCATTTT
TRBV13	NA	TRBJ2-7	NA	CASSLEGIYEQYF	TGTGCCAGCAGCTTAGAGGGGATCTACGAGCAGTACTTC
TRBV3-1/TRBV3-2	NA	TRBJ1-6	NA	CASSQEQGGHSPLHF	TGTGCCAGCAGCCAAGAACAGGGAGGGCATTCACCCCTCCACTTT
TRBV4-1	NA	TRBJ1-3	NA	CASSHPSDSGNTIYF	TGCGCCAGCAGCCACCCATCGGACAGTGGAAACACCATATATTTT
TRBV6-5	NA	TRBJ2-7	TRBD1	CASNGPTGQNEQYF	TGTGCCAGCAATGGCCCGACAGGGCAGAACGAGCAGTACTTC
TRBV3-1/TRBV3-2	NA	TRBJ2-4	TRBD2	CASSQAHSGRANIQYF	TGTGCCAGCAGCCAAGCCCATAGCGGGAGGGCCAACATTCAGTACTTC
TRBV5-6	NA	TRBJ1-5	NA	CASSWQGKQPQHF	TGTGCCAGCAGCTGGCAGGGTAAACAGCCCCAGCATTTT
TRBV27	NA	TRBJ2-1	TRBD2	CASSLLAGGNYNEQFF	TGTGCCAGCAGTTTATTAGCGGGAGGAAACTACAATGAGCAGTTCTTC
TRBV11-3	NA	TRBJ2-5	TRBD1	CASSQGQGVGETQYF	TGTGCCAGCAGCCAGGGACAGGGCGTTGGGGAGACCCAGTACTTC
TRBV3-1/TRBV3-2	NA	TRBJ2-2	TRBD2	CASSLQRGTGTGELFF	TGTGCCAGCAGCCTTCAGCGGGGAACGGGCACCGGGGAGCTGTTTTTT
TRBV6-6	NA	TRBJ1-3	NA	CASSYITGYSGNTIYF	TGTGCCAGCAGTTACATCACAGGGTACTCTGGAAACACCATATATTTT
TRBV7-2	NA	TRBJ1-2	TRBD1	CASSLARGNYGYTF	TGTGCCAGCAGCTTAGCCAGGGGGAACTATGGCTACACCTTC
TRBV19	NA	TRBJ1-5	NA	CASSTRPGTQYQPQHF	TGTGCCAGTAGTACTAGACCCGGGACACAATATCAGCCCCAGCATTTT
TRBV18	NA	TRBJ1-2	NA	CASSLQGGSYGYTF	TGTGCCAGCTCACTACAGGGTGGCAGCTATGGCTACACCTTC
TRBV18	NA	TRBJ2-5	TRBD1	CASSPGQGATETQYF	TGTGCCAGCTCGCCGGGACAGGGTGCGACGGAGACCCAGTACTTC
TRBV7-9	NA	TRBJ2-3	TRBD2	CASSFGASGGTDTQYF	TGTGCCAGCAGCTTTGGGGCTAGCGGGGGCACAGATACGCAGTATTTT
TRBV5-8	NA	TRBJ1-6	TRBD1	CASSFTGGKSPLHF	TGTGCCAGCAGCTTTACAGGGGGGAAATCACCCCTCCACTTT
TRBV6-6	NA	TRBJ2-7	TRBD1	CASSYTDRVDEQYF	TGTGCCAGCAGTTACACTGACAGGGTCGACGAGCAGTACTTC
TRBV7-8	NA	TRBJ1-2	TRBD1	CASSLGQTSNYGYTF	TGTGCCAGCAGCTTGGGACAGACCTCTAACTATGGCTACACCTTC
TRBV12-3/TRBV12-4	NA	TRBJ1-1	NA	CASSWRNTEAFF	TGTGCCAGCAGTTGGAGGAACACTGAAGCTTTCTTT
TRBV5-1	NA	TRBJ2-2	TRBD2	CASSPKTGGNTGELFF	TGCGCCAGCAGTCCCAAAACGGGGGGGAACACCGGGGAGCTGTTTTTT
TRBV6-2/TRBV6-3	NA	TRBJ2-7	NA	CASSRSPYEQYF	TGTGCCAGCAGTCGCAGTCCCTACGAGCAGTACTTC
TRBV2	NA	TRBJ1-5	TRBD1	CASKKTGGGQPQHF	TGTGCCAGCAAAAAGACAGGGGGCGGTCAGCCCCAGCATTTT
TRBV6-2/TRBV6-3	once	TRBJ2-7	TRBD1	CASSYSPGGKYEQYF	TGTGCCAGCAGTTACTCACCAGGGGGAAAGTACGAGCAGTACTTC
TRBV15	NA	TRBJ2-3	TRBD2	CATSRSRSGVGDTQYF	TGCGCCACCAGCAGAAGCCGTAGCGGGGTCGGGGATACGCAGTATTTT
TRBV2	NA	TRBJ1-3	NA	CASSETQSSGNTIYF	TGTGCCAGCAGTGAAACACAAAGCTCTGGAAACACCATATATTTT
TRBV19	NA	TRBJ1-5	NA	CASRGGGNQPQHF	TGTGCCAGTAGGGGAGGGGGCAATCAGCCCCAGCATTTT
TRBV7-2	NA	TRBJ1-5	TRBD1	CASSSQGGQPQHF	TGTGCCAGCAGCTCCCAGGGGGGTCAGCCCCAGCATTTT
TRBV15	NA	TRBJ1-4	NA	CATSRGEGGGRVSTNEKLFF	TGTGCCACCAGCAGAGGGGAGGGTGGGGGTAGAGTTTCGACTAATGAAAAACTGTTTTTT
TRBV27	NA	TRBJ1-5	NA	CASSLLRNQPQHF	TGTGCCAGCAGTTTATTGCGGAATCAGCCCCAGCATTTT
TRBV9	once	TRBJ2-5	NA	CASSVGIAQETQYF	TGTGCCAGCAGCGTAGGTATAGCACAAGAGACCCAGTACTTC
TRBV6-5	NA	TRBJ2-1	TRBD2	CASRAGTSTYNEQFF	TGTGCCAGCAGAGCCGGGACTAGCACTTATAATGAGCAGTTCTTC
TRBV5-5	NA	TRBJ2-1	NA	CASSLDPRGYYNEQFF	TGTGCCAGCAGCTTGGATCCCCGGGGGTATTACAATGAGCAGTTCTTC
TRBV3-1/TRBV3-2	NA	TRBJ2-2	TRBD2	CASSHRGGRNTGELFF	TGTGCCAGCAGCCACCGGGGGGGTCGGAACACCGGGGAGCTGTTTTTT
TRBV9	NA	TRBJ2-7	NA	CASSVAWAGEQYF	TGTGCCAGCAGCGTAGCGTGGGCGGGAGAGCAGTACTTC
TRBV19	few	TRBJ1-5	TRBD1	CASSSQGAQGNQPQHF	TGTGCCAGTAGTTCACAGGGGGCGCAAGGCAATCAGCCCCAGCATTTT
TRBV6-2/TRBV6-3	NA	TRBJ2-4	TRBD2	CASSVSGGKNIQYF	TGTGCCAGCAGCGTTAGCGGGGGCAAAAACATTCAGTACTTC
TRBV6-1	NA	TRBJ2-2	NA	CASRPTGWGTGELFF	TGTGCCAGCAGGCCGACAGGCTGGGGCACCGGGGAGCTGTTTTTT
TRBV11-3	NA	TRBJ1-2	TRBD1	CASSIRDRGSGYGYTF	TGTGCCAGCAGCATCCGGGACAGGGGGTCTGGCTATGGCTACACCTTC
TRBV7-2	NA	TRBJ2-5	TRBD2	CASSLAGGAGVETQYF	TGTGCCAGCAGCTTAGCGGGAGGAGCGGGGGTGGAGACCCAGTACTTC
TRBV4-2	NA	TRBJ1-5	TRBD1	CASSQVDAGGNQPQHF	TGTGCCAGCAGCCAAGTCGACGCAGGGGGGAATCAGCCCCAGCATTTT
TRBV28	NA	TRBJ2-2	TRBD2	CASSLGTSGRTVSGELFF	TGTGCCAGCAGTTTGGGGACTAGCGGGAGGACCGTTTCCGGGGAGCTGTTTTTT
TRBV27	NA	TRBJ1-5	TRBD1	CASSSNRGQPQHF	TGTGCCAGCAGTTCAAACAGGGGCCAGCCCCAGCATTTT
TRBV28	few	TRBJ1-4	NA	CASRPMRGMGEKLFF	TGTGCCAGCAGGCCTATGAGGGGGATGGGGGAAAAACTGTTTTTT
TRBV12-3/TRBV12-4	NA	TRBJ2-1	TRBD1	CASSPNRGGEQFF	TGTGCCAGCAGTCCTAACAGGGGTGGTGAGCAGTTCTTC
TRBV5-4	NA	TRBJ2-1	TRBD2	CASSLGRGGYNEQFF	TGTGCCAGCAGCTTAGGCCGGGGGGGGTACAATGAGCAGTTCTTC